This record looks at one T cell receptor (beta chain) sequence and its context. Patients with stable or active relapsing-remitting disease, all of them treatment-naive, made up the multiple sclerosis controls. The CDR3 runs 15 residues. Germline V gene data show CDR1 as MGHRA and CDR2 as YSYEKL. V lost 0 bases, J lost 5 bases, and 10 bases lay in between. These data come from a study of CD8 T cells in Susac syndrome. An input of about 0.5 to 1 ug of RNA was subjected to reverse transcription using random hexamers. The authors amplified TCR beta CDR3 across 54 Vbeta and 13 Jbeta using immunoSEQ multiplex PCR. TCRdb re-analysed the immunoSEQ multiplex PCR reads in MiXCR, keeping a single row per CDR3 protein. The sample records approximately 270,000 distinct CDR3 sequences, around 95% being singletons.

This chain links TRBV4-1 with TRBJ2-2; D may correspond to TRBD1 or TRBD2 (5 bases each). Sequencing used CD4+ T cells from PBMCs. The sequence came from a human donor with multiple sclerosis. Here the CDR3 reads CASSQESGRTGELFF. For the CDR3, the DNA is TGCGCCAGCAGCCAAGAGTCAGGGAGAACCGGGGAGCTGTTTTTT.